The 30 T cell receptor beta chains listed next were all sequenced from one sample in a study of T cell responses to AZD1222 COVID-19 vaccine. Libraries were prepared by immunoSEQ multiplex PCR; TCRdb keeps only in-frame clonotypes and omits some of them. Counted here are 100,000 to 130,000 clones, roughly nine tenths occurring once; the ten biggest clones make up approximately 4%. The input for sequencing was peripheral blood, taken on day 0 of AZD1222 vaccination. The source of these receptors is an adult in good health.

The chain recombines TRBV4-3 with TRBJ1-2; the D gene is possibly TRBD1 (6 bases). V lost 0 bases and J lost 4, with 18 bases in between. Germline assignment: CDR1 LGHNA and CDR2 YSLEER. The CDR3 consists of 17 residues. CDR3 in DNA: TGCGCCAGCAGCCAAGAAGTGTTGGGAAGGGGGTCCTATGGCTACACCTTC. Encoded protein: CASSQEVLGRGSYGYTF.

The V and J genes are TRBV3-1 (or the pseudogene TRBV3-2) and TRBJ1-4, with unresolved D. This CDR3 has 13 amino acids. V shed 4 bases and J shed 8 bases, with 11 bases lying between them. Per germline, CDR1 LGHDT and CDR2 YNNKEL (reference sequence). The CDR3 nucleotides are TGTGCCAGCAGCCGGGAGGGAAGAGAAAAACTGTTTTTT. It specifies CASSREGREKLFF.

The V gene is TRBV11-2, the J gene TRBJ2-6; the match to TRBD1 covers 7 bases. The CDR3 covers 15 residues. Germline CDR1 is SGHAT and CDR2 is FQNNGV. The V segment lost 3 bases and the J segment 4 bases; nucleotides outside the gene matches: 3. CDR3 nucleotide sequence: TGTGCCAGCAGCTTGACAGGGACAGGGGCCAACGTCCTGACTTTC. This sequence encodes CASSLTGTGANVLTF.

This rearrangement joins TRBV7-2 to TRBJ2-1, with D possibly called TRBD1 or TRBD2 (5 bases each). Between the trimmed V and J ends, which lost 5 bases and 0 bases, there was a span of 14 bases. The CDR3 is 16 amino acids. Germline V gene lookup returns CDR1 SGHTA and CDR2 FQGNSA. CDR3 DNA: TGTGCCAGCAGCGGGGCAGGGCGGGTCTCCTACAATGAGCAGTTCTTC. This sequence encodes CASSGAGRVSYNEQFF.

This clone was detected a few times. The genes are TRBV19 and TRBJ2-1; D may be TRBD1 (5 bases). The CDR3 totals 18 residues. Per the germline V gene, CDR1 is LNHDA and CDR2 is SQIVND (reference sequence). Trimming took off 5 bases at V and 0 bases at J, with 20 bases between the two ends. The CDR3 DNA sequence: TGTGCCAGTAGTGAGACAGTCTCAGGGATGGGCTCCTACAATGAGCAGTTCTTC. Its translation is CASSETVSGMGSYNEQFF.

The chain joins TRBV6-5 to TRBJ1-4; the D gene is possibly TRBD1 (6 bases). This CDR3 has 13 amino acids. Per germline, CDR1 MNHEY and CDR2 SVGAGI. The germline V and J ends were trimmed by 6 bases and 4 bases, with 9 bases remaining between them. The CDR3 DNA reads TGTGCCAGCAGCTACAGGGATAATGAAAAACTGTTTTTT. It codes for CASSYRDNEKLFF.

The DNA of the CDR3 is TGTGCCAGCAGCTTAGCGGGACAGGGGAAAAATGGCTACACCTTC. Protein: CASSLAGQGKNGYTF. V gene TRBV11-1 combines with J gene TRBJ1-2, with 10 bases lining up with TRBD1. V lost 0 bases and J lost 6; bases outside the gene matches: 4. Germline-derived CDR1 and CDR2 are SGHAT and FQDESV (reference sequence). The CDR3 length is 15 residues.

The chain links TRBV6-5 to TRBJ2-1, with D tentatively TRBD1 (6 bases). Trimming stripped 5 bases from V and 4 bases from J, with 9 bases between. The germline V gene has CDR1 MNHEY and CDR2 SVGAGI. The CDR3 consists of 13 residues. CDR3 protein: CASSLRGYNEQFF. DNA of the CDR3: TGTGCCAGCAGTCTCAGGGGTTACAATGAGCAGTTCTTC.

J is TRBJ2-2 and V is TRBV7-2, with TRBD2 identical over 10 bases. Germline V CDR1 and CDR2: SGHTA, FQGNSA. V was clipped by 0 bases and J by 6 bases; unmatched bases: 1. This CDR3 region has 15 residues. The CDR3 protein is CASSLASGRAGELFF. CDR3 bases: TGTGCCAGCAGCTTAGCGAGCGGGAGGGCCGGGGAGCTGTTTTTT.

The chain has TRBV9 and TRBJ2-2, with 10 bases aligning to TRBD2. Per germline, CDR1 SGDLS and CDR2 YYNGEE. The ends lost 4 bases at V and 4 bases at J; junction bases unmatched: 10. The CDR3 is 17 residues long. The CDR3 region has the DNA TGTGCCAGCAGCCCATCAGCGGGGGGGGCGGGCACCGGGGAGCTGTTTTTT. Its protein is CASSPSAGGAGTGELFF.

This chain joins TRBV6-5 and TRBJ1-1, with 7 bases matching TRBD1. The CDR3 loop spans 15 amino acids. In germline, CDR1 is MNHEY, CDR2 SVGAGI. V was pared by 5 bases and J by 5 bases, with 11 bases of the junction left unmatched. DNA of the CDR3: TGTGCCAGCAGTCCCCGACAGGGATCGGGGACTGAAGCTTTCTTT. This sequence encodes CASSPRQGSGTEAFF.

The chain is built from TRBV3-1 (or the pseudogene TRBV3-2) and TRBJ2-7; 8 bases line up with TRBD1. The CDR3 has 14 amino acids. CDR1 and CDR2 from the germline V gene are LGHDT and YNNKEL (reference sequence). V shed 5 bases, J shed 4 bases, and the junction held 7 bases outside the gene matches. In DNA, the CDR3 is TGTGCCAGCAGCTACGGACAGGGATCGTACGAGCAGTACTTC. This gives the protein CASSYGQGSYEQYF.

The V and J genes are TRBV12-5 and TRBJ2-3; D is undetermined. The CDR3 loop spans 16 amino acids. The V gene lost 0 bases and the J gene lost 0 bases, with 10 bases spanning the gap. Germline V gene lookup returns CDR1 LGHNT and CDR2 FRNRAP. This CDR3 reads CASGLVSGSSTDTQYF. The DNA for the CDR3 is TGTGCTAGTGGTTTGGTATCCGGATCTAGCACAGATACGCAGTATTTT.

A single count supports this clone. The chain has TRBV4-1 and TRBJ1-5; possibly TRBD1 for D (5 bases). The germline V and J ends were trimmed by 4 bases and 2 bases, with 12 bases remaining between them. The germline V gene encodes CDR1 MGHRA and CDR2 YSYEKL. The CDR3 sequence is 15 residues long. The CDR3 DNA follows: TGCGCCAGCAGCCCTTCGGGGGGGGGCAATCAGCCCCAGCATTTT. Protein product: CASSPSGGGNQPQHF.

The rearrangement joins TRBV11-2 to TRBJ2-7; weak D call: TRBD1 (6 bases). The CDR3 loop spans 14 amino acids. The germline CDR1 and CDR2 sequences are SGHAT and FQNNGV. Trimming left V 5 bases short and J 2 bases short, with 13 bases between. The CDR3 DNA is TGTGCCAGCAGCCCAACAGGGATTCCCTACGAGCAGTACTTC. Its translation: CASSPTGIPYEQYF.

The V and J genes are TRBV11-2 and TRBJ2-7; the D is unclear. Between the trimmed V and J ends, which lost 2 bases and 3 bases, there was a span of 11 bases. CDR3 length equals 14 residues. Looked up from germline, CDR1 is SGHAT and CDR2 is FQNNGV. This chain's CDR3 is CASSLSASFYEQYF. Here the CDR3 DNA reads TGTGCCAGCAGCTTAAGCGCCAGCTTCTACGAGCAGTACTTC.

CDR3 in amino acids: CASSDSGTSNNEQFF. In DNA, the CDR3 is TGTGCCAGCAGTGACTCGGGGACTAGCAACAATGAGCAGTTCTTC. The chain combines TRBV6-4 with TRBJ2-1; 9 bases align to TRBD2. Looked up from germline, CDR1 is MRHNA and CDR2 is SNTAGT. The CDR3 has 15 residues. The junction had 2 bases not matched to a gene; V was cut back by 0 bases and J by 5 bases.

In DNA, the CDR3 is TGCGCCAGCAGCCAAGATTCGGGCTTGGCGGGGGGCTTTCCCGGGGAGCTGTTTTTT. The encoded protein is CASSQDSGLAGGFPGELFF. This chain connects TRBV4-3 to TRBJ2-2, with TRBD2 matching over 8 bases. The J segment lost 6 bases and the V segment lost 0 bases, leaving 15 bases of the junction unmatched. The CDR3 spans 19 residues. Germline V gives CDR1 LGHNA, CDR2 YSLEER.

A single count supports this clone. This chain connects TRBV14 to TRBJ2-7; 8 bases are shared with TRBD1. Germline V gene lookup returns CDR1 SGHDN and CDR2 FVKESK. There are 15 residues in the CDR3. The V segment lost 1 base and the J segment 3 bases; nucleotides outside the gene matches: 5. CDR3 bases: TGTGCCAGCAGCCAAGGGCAGGGGGCCCGCTACGAGCAGTACTTC. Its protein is CASSQGQGARYEQYF.

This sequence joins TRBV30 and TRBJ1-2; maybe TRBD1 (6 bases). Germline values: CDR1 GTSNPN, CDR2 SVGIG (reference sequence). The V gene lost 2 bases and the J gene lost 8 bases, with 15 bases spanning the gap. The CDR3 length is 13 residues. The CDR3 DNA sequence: TGTGCCTGGAGTTTGGGGGGGCTGAAGGGCTACACCTTC. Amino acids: CAWSLGGLKGYTF.

The CDR3 DNA reads TGTGCCAGCAGTTACACCTCCGGGACAGAGGGTCACTTT. Translating it yields CASSYTSGTEGHF. The chain uses TRBV6-2 or TRBV6-3 and TRBJ1-6; 7 nucleotides agree with TRBD1. The V segment lost 2 bases and the J segment 19 bases; nucleotides outside the gene matches: 11. This CDR3 is 13 amino acids long. Germline V gene data show CDR1 as MNHEY and CDR2 as SVGEGT.

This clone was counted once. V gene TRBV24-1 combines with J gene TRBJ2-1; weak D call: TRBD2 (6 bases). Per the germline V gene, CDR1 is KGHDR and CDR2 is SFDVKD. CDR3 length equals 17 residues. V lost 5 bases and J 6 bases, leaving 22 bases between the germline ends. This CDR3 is CATSAQFRSSVGNEQFF. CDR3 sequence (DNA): TGTGCCACCAGTGCCCAATTTCGGTCTAGCGTAGGCAATGAGCAGTTCTTC.

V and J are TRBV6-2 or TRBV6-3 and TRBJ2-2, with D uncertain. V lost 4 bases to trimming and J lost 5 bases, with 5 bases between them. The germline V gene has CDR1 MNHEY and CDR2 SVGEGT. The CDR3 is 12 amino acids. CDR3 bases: TGTGCCAGCAGTTCAGAGACCGGGGAGCTGTTTTTT. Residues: CASSSETGELFF.

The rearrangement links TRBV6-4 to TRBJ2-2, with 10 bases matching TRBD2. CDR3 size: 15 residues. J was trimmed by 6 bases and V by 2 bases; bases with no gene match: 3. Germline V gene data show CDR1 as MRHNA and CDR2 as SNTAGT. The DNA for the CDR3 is TGTGCCAGCAGTGACGGGACTAGCGAATCCGGGGAGCTGTTTTTT. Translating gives CASSDGTSESGELFF.

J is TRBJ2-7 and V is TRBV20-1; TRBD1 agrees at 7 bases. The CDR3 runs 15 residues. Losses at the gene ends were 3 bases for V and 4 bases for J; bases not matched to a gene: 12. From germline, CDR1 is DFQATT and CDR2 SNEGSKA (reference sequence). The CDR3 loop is CSASPLDRVGYEQYF. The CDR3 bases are TGCAGTGCTAGTCCCCTCGACAGGGTGGGATACGAGCAGTACTTC.

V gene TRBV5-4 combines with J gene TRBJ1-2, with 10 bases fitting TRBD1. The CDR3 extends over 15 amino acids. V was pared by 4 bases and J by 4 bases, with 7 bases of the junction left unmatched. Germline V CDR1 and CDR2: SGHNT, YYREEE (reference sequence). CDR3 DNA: TGTGCCAGCAGCCTGGACAGGGGGAGTACCTATGGCTACACCTTC. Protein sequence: CASSLDRGSTYGYTF.

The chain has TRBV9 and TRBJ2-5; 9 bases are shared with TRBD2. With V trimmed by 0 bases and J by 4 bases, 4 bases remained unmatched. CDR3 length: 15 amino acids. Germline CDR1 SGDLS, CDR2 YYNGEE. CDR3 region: CASSVGPSGTETQYF. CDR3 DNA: TGTGCCAGCAGCGTAGGGCCTAGCGGGACAGAGACCCAGTACTTC.

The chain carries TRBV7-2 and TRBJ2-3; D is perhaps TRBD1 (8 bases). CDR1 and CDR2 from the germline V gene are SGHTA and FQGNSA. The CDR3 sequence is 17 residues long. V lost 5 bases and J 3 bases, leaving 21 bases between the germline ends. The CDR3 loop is CASSLRTGRGRTDTQYF. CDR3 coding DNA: TGTGCCAGCAGCCTCCGGACAGGGAGGGGGAGAACAGATACGCAGTATTTT.

CDR3 region: CASSERVDEQYF. CDR3 DNA sequence: TGTGCCAGCTCAGAGAGGGTGGACGAGCAGTACTTC. The rearrangement uses TRBV18 and TRBJ2-7, with TRBD2 as a possible D gene (5 bases). Trimming pared 5 bases from V and 5 bases from J, leaving 10 bases between. In germline, CDR1 is KGHSH, CDR2 LQKENI. CDR3 size: 12 residues.

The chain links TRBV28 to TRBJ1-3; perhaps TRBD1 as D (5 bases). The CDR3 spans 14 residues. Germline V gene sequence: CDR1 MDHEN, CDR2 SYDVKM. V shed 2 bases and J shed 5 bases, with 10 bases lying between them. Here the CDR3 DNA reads TGTGCCAGCAGTTTACGTGGACAACGAAACACCATATATTTT. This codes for CASSLRGQRNTIYF.